This T cell receptor beta chain was documented in a study of cytomegalovirus exposure and HLA in healthy donors. General study findings and limits: Among the most significant clusters, several appeared linked to common viral pathogens in a later analysis. When a later analysis was performed, an Asian-associated ancestry cluster reportedly had fewer N-insertions than the approximately 690-donor mean.

The germline CDR1 and CDR2 sequences are LNHDA and SQIVND (reference sequence). This CDR3 is 14 amino acids long. Trimming shortened V by 4 bases and J by 7 bases, and 14 bases separated the two germline ends. Amplification used 60 Vbeta primers and 13 Jbeta primers. Under the authors' procedure: As a later analysis found, there were 70 million to 90 million unique TCR beta chains, of which 8.5 million to 14 million were shared. Assay: immunoSEQ multiplex PCR; the TCRdb copy retains only in-frame clones and omits some. The DNA gave D and trimming, while V, J and clone size come from that table. This repertoire shows under 200,000 clones, approximately 81% found once; its top ten account for about 2.3%. With regard to this clone: Its antigen is not identified.

The source material was PBMCs. The receptor comes from a female donor in good health and CMV-seronegative. The chain has TRBV19 and TRBJ1-5; D unresolved. CDR3 bases: TGTGCCAGTAGTACCCGACGGACGGGACAGCCCCAGCATTTT. This gives the protein CASSTRRTGQPQHF.